This T cell receptor (beta chain) was profiled in a study of beta chain features in type 1 diabetes (dated by TCRdb to the late 2010s). For context, the study as a whole: No differences in mean age, gender distribution, total cell number or subset yield were found between patients and healthy donors. A total of some 100,000,000 sorted cells were examined across all samples, and a strong correlation was observed between cell number per subset and RNA yield. The study compared the TCRB repertoires of sorted circulating CD4+ T cell subsets in recently diagnosed type 1 diabetes patients with those in matched healthy donors. Whereas all 30 or so donors provided naive and central memory subsets, regulatory and stem cell-like memory subsets were isolated from just 8 patients and about eight healthy donors.

From each donor, a single peripheral blood sample of approximately 0.11 L on average was drawn into heparinised tubes. Naive, central memory, regulatory and stem cell-like memory CD4+ T cells were sorted on a BD FACSAria II using a panel including CD45RO, CCR7, CD25, CD127, CD95 and CD27. A purity above 95% was achieved for all sorted populations. PBMCs were isolated right away by Lymphoprep density gradient centrifugation and were stained directly, without culture. So that batch effects would be minimized, each experiment stained and sorted samples in pairs, pairing one healthy donor with one patient. All of the isolated RNA was reverse transcribed with the High Capacity cDNA Reverse Transcription Kit, so expressed TCRB transcripts were sequenced. Deep immunoSEQ sequencing was performed on naive, central memory and regulatory T cell samples, with an average of around 3.4 million total reads per sample. Sorted cells were lysed in RLT buffer, and RNA was extracted using DNase-treated RNeasy Micro or Mini kits according to cell number. Each cell subset was processed separately to prevent cross-contamination, with patient and healthy donor samples processed together. The immunoSEQ multiplex PCR was used to amplify TCRB sequences from cDNA, yielding 87-bp fragments that span the CDR3 region. The amplicons were sequenced using the Illumina HiSeq platform. The original pipeline was this. Synthetic template baselines were used to correct PCR bias computationally, reads within Hamming distance 2 were collapsed together, and singletons that could not be merged were discarded. Reads were aligned against IMGT so that V, D and J genes, CDR3 length and insertions or deletions at six rearrangement sites could be assigned. Within each subset, clonotype counts were normalized to sorted cell number, after which true diversity and Gini coefficients were computed with the tcR R package. The overlap coefficient, calculated on TCRB nucleotide sequences, was used to quantify repertoire sharing. Out-of-frame TCRB sequences from naive cells were analyzed as a proxy for the pre-selection repertoire. This is the immuneACCESS table as TCRdb keeps it, with only in-frame sequences that have V and J called. A part of the clones is gone; compared with another copy, unresolved V genes explain less than half, and the rest is unexplained. The V and J calls and clone size come from that table; D and trimming were worked out from the DNA. This sample gives approximately 250,000 clones in total; around 16% of them show up just once. About 0.085% of the sample lies in the top ten.

This clone was picked up a small number of times. Its antigen remains undetermined. Base qualities are not at hand, and no much larger clone is one base apart. Unmatched junction bases come to 4, with V trimmed by 4 bases and J by 3 bases. Per the germline V gene, SQVTM is the CDR1 and ANQGSEA is the CDR2. Spanning cysteine to phenylalanine, the CDR3 consists of 13 amino acids. CDR3 DNA only is kept here, 39 bases in frame from base 1. Overall study outcomes, separate from this receptor: Naive, central memory and regulatory TCRB repertoires appeared to be more similar among patients than among healthy donors. Shorter templates might have been favored by PCR, but patient and control samples were amplified and corrected together, so both groups would have been affected equally by any skew. Because small numbers of individuals were included in the HLA sub-analyses, any influence of HLA type on TCRB rearrangement was left unresolved. Because cDNA rather than genomic DNA was sequenced, highly expressing activated cells could have been over-represented, although no difference in activation and CD3 levels was found between groups. Fewer insertions and more nucleotide deletions at VDJ recombination sites were observed in patients with type 1 diabetes, implying thymic rearrangement abnormalities. Type 1 diabetes patients showed a moderate but significant shortening of TCRB CDR3 length in all four CD4+ subsets.

The origin of this receptor is a man aged 25 to 40 with type 1 diabetes. The rearrangement combines TRBV29-1 with TRBJ1-2; 8 nucleotides in the junction match TRBD1. Sequencing used naive CD4+ T cells from blood. The cell subset or site label on this specimen signifies: true naive CD4+ T cells. The DNA sequence is given as TGCAGCGTTGGGACAGGGTTGTACTATGGCTACACCTTC. This translates into CSVGTGLYYGYTF.